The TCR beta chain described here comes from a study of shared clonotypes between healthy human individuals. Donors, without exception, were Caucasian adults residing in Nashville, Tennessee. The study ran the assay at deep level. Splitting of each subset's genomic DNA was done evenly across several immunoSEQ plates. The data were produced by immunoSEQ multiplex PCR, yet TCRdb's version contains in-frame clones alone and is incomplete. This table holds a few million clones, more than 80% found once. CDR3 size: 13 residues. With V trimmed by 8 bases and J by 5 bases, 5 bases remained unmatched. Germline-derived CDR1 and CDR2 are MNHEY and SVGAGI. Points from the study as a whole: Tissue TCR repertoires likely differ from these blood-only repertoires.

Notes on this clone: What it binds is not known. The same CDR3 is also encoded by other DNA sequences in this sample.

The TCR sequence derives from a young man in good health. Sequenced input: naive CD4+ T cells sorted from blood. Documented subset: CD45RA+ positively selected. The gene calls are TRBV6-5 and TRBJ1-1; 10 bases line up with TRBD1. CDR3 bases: TGTGCCAGCTCCCGGACAGGGGGAACTGAAGCTTTCTTT. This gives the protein CASSRTGGTEAFF.